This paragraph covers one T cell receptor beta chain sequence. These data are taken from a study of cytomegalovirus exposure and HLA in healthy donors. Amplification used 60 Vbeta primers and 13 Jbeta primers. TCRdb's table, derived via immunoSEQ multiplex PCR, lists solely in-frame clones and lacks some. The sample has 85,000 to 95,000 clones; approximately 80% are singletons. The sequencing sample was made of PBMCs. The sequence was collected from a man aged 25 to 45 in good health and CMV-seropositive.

CDR3 loop: CSAQGPQETQYF. DNA for the CDR3: TGCAGCGCCCAGGGCCCCCAAGAGACCCAGTACTTC. The chain couples TRBV29-1 to TRBJ2-5; possibly TRBD1 for D (5 bases). This CDR3 comprises 12 residues. Germline values: CDR1 SQVTM, CDR2 ANQGSEA. With 7 bases removed from V and 1 base from J, the gap between germline ends came to 10 bases.